This record concerns one TCR beta chain sequence. In the original analysis: Scientists estimated how many nucleated cells there were by amplifying reference gene primers. The method was immunoSEQ multiplex PCR; TCRdb's version includes in-frame clones alone and lacks a portion of them. That table furnishes V, J and clone size, whereas the DNA furnished D and trimming. The table has roughly 150,000 clones, approximately 83% seen once. The data belong to a study of blood T cell repertoires in COVID-19. Study-level background: PBMCs, B-cell-depleted T cells, or T cells were the source of the cDNA or gDNA that made up the material.

The length of the CDR3 is 15 residues. Germline CDR1 SGHAT, CDR2 FQNNGV. J was trimmed by 0 bases and V by 5 bases; bases with no gene match: 4. The receptor comes from a man in his 70s with active or convalescent COVID-19. V gene TRBV11-2 combines with J gene TRBJ2-3; 8 bases align to TRBD2. Sequencing was carried out using peripheral blood. The CDR3 region is CASSHSGVSTDTQYF. As DNA, the CDR3 is TGTGCCAGCAGCCATAGCGGGGTTAGCACAGATACGCAGTATTTT.